This T cell receptor (beta chain) derives from a study of graft-versus-host responses after intestinal transplantation. Worth noting for this clone: Antigen unknown.

The CDR3 covers 16 residues. Germline trimming cut 0 bases from V and 10 bases from J; bases unmatched to any gene: 12. CDR1 SGHRS and CDR2 YFSETQ come from the germline V gene. The method was immunoSEQ multiplex PCR; TCRdb's version includes in-frame clones alone and lacks a portion of them. The sample contains some 110,000 clones, about 88% of which appear only once. This chain joins TRBV5-1 and TRBJ2-3; 9 bases fit TRBD1. The clonotype comes from a human donor who received an intestinal transplant. The sample was unstimulated CD4+ T cells sorted from spleen or lymph node cells, taken before intestinal transplant. CDR3 sequence (DNA): TGCGCCAGCAGCTTGGAAGGTCCCGGGACAGGGAATGCGCAGTATTTT. Protein product: CASSLEGPGTGNAQYF. Full variable domain (outside the CDR3, taken from reference TRBV5-1 and TRBJ2-3): KAGVTQTPRYLIKTRGQQVTLSCSPISGHRSVSWYQQTPGQGLQFLFEYFSETQRNKGNFPGRFSGRQFSNSRSEMNVSTLELGDSALYLCASSLEGPGTGNAQYFGPGTRLTVL.